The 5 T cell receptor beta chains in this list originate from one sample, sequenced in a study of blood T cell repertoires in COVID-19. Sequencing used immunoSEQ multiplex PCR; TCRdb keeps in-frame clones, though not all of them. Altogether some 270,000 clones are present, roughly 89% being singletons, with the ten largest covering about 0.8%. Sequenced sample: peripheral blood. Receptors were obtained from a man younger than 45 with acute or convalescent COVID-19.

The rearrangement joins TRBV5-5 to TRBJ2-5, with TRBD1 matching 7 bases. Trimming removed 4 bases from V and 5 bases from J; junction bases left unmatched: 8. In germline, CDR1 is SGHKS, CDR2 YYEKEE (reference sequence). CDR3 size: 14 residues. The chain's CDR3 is CASSISRGSETQYF. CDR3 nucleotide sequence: TGTGCCAGCAGCATTTCCAGGGGGTCGGAGACCCAGTACTTC.

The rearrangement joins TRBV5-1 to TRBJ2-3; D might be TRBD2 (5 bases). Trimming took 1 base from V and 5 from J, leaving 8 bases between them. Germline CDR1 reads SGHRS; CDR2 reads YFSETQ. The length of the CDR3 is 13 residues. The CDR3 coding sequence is TGCGCCAGCAGCTTGAGTCGGGGAGATACGCAGTATTTT. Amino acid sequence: CASSLSRGDTQYF.

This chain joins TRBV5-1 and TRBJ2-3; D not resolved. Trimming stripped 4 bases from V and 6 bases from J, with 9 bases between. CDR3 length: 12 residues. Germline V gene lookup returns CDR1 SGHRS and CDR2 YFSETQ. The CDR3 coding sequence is TGCGCCAGCAGCCTATCACTTGATACGCAGTATTTT. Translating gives CASSLSLDTQYF. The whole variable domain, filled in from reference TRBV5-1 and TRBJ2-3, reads KAGVTQTPRYLIKTRGQQVTLSCSPISGHRSVSWYQQTPGQGLQFLFEYFSETQRNKGNFPGRFSGRQFSNSRSEMNVSTLELGDSALYLCASSLSLDTQYFGPGTRLTVL.

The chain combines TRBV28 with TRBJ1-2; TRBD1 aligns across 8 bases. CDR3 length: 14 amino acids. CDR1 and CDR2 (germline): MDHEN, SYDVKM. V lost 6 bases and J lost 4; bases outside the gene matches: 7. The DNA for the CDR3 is TGTGCCAGCAGGCCGGCAGGGGGCAGCTATGGCTACACCTTC. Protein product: CASRPAGGSYGYTF.

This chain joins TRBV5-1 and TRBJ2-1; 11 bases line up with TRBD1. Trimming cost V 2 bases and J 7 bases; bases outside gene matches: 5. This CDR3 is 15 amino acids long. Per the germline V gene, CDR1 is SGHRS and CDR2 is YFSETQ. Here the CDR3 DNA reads TGCGCCAGCAGCTTAGGACAGGGGGCACAGAATGAGCAGTTCTTC. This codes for CASSLGQGAQNEQFF. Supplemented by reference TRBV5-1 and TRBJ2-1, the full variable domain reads KAGVTQTPRYLIKTRGQQVTLSCSPISGHRSVSWYQQTPGQGLQFLFEYFSETQRNKGNFPGRFSGRQFSNSRSEMNVSTLELGDSALYLCASSLGQGAQNEQFFGPGTRLTVL.